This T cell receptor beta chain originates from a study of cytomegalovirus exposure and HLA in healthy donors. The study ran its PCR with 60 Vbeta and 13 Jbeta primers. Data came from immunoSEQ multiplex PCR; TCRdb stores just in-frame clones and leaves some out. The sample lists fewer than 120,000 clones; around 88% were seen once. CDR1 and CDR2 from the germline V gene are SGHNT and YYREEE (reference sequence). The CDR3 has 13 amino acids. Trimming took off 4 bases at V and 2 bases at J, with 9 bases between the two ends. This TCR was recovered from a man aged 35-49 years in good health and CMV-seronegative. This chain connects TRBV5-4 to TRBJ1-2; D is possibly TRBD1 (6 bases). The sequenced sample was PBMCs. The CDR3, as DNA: TGTGCCAGCAGCCCGGACAGCAACTATGGCTACACCTTC. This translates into CASSPDSNYGYTF.